The 16 T cell receptor beta chains listed next were all sequenced from one sample in a study of T cell responses to AZD1222 COVID-19 vaccine. Sequencing used immunoSEQ multiplex PCR; TCRdb keeps in-frame clones, though not all of them. The sample holds about 100,000 clones, around nine tenths seen once. Specimen: peripheral blood, collected on day 0 of AZD1222 vaccination. These receptors were collected from an adult in good health.

This chain connects TRBV4-3 to TRBJ1-2; the D is unclear. The CDR3 length is 13 residues. Germline CDR1 LGHNA, CDR2 YSLEER. Trimming left V 4 bases short and J 4 bases short, with 10 bases between. Written as DNA, the CDR3 is TGCGCCAGCAGCCTGTTGGGAGGCTATGGCTACACCTTC. As protein: CASSLLGGYGYTF.

Concerning this clone itself: The same CDR3 also results from other DNA sequences found in this sample. This sequence joins TRBV6-5 and TRBJ1-5; 10 bases match TRBD1. The V gene's germline CDR1 is MNHEY and CDR2 SVGAGI. V lost 9 bases to trimming and J lost 2 bases; unmatched junction nucleotides: 4. This CDR3 contains 14 residues. CDR3 amino acids: CASSGTGGNQPQHF. CDR3 DNA: TGTGCCAGTTCCGGGACAGGGGGCAATCAGCCCCAGCATTTT.

The V gene is TRBV5-1, the J gene TRBJ2-1; D possibly corresponds to TRBD1 (5 bases). This CDR3 is 15 amino acids long. From germline, CDR1 is SGHRS and CDR2 YFSETQ. Trimming stripped 1 base from V and 7 bases from J, with 15 bases between. In nucleotides, the CDR3 is TGCGCCAGCAGCTTGTGGACAAGCCCCGAAAATGAGCAGTTCTTC. Its protein is CASSLWTSPENEQFF.

This clone was seen more than once but under ten times. The V call is TRBV6-5, the J call TRBJ1-2; no reliable D call. V was clipped by 6 bases and J by 4 bases, with 12 bases between them. The CDR3 extends over 13 amino acids. The germline gives CDR1 MNHEY, CDR2 SVGAGI. The CDR3 loop is CASRPMAVYGYTF. For the CDR3, the DNA is TGTGCCAGCAGACCTATGGCGGTCTATGGCTACACCTTC.

This chain uses TRBV3-1 (or the pseudogene TRBV3-2) with TRBJ2-1; no definite D call. Trimming shortened V by 11 bases and J by 8 bases, and 13 bases separated the two germline ends. Germline lookup yields CDR1 LGHDT and CDR2 YNNKEL (reference sequence). The CDR3 covers 11 residues. The CDR3 nucleotides read TGTGCCTGCCCTCCAGACCATGAGCAGTTCTTC. Its protein is CACPPDHEQFF.

The V and J genes are TRBV25-1 and TRBJ1-3, with no clear D. The germline V gene has CDR1 MGHDK and CDR2 SYGVNS. This CDR3 has 15 amino acids. The V end was cut by 3 bases, the J end by 0 bases, with 9 bases between. The CDR3 loop reads CASSDLGPSGNTIYF. The CDR3 region has the DNA TGTGCCAGCAGTGACCTAGGGCCCTCTGGAAACACCATATATTTT.

J is TRBJ2-7 and V is TRBV2; tentatively, D is TRBD1 (5 bases). The CDR3 covers 14 residues. V shed 3 bases and J shed 2 bases, with 11 bases lying between them. Germline lookup yields CDR1 SNHLY and CDR2 FYNNEI. CDR3 sequence: CASSDRVAAYEQYF. CDR3 nucleotide sequence: TGTGCCAGCAGTGACAGGGTCGCTGCCTACGAGCAGTACTTC.

The chain has TRBV7-3 and TRBJ2-2, with no clear D. Germline CDR1 is SGHTA and CDR2 is FQGTGA. V lost 2 bases and J lost 2, with 6 bases in between. CDR3 length: 14 residues. This CDR3 reads CASSLGGNTGELFF. The CDR3 region has the DNA TGTGCCAGCAGCTTAGGCGGAAACACCGGGGAGCTGTTTTTT.

The rearrangement joins TRBV19 to TRBJ2-2; D gene ambiguous. Germline V gives CDR1 LNHDA, CDR2 SQIVND (reference sequence). V shed 0 bases and J shed 1 base, with 3 bases lying between them. The CDR3 runs 14 residues. The CDR3 nucleotides are TGTGCCAGTAGTATAGAACGGAACACCGGGGAGCTGTTTTTT. Translated, it gives CASSIERNTGELFF.

As for this clone: A read error may produce the germline difference seen at one junction end. The chain has TRBV5-6 and TRBJ1-5; D is possibly TRBD1 (6 bases). Looked up from germline, CDR1 is SGHDT and CDR2 is YYEEEE. The length of the CDR3 is 15 residues. The CDR3 protein is CASSFLGGSDQPQHF. CDR3 nucleotide sequence: TGTGCCAGCAGCTTTCTAGGGGGTAGCGATCAGCCCCAGCATTTT.

A single count supports this clone. V and J are TRBV11-2 and TRBJ2-3, with D perhaps matching TRBD1 (6 bases). CDR1 SGHAT and CDR2 FQNNGV come from the germline V gene. The CDR3 has 15 amino acids. The germline V and J ends were trimmed by 3 bases and 7 bases, with 17 bases remaining between them. CDR3 amino acids: CASSFPRAGVYTQYF. The CDR3, as DNA: TGTGCCAGCAGCTTTCCCCGGGCAGGGGTGTATACGCAGTATTTT.

This chain links TRBV5-1 with TRBJ1-4; TRBD1 matches at 7 bases. This CDR3 region has 15 residues. Trimming at V came to 3 bases and at J to 4 bases, leaving 6 bases not matched to a gene. Germline CDR1 SGHRS, CDR2 YFSETQ. The CDR3 region is CASSSPGGGNEKLFF. In DNA form, the CDR3 reads TGCGCCAGCAGCTCCCCAGGGGGTGGTAATGAAAAACTGTTTTTT. The full variable domain, rest sourced from reference TRBV5-1 and TRBJ1-4, is KAGVTQTPRYLIKTRGQQVTLSCSPISGHRSVSWYQQTPGQGLQFLFEYFSETQRNKGNFPGRFSGRQFSNSRSEMNVSTLELGDSALYLCASSSPGGGNEKLFFGSGTQLSVL.

The chain joins TRBV4-3 to TRBJ1-1; D gene ambiguous. CDR1 and CDR2 (germline): LGHNA, YSLEER. The V gene lost 0 bases and the J gene lost 4 bases, with 6 bases spanning the gap. The CDR3 sequence is 13 residues long. The CDR3 sequence: CASSQDGGTEAFF. As DNA, the CDR3 is TGCGCCAGCAGCCAAGATGGTGGCACTGAAGCTTTCTTT.

This rearrangement joins TRBV7-2 to TRBJ1-1, with unresolved D. V lost 0 bases to trimming and J lost 8 bases, with 13 bases between them. The CDR3 is 14 residues long. CDR1 is SGHTA, CDR2 FQGNSA, per germline. The DNA of the CDR3 is TGTGCCAGCAGCTTAGCGGTGGTGGCATACGAAGCTTTCTTT. It is translated as CASSLAVVAYEAFF. The full variable domain, its missing parts supplied by reference TRBV7-2 and TRBJ1-1, is GAGVSQSPSNKVTEKGKDVELRCDPISGHTALYWYRQSLGQGLEFLIYFQGNSAPDKSGLPSDRFSAERTGGSVSTLTIQRTQQEDSAVYLCASSLAVVAYEAFFGQGTRLTVV.

The CDR3 DNA follows: TGTGCCGGGACCGGCGGGACAGTTAACTCACCCCTCCACTTT. Protein: CAGTGGTVNSPLHF. This sequence joins TRBV7-8 and TRBJ1-6; TRBD1 aligns across 7 bases. This CDR3 has 14 amino acids. Per germline, CDR1 SGHVS and CDR2 FQNEAQ. Unmatched junction bases numbered 14, after V lost 11 bases and J lost 10 bases.

V and J are TRBV18 and TRBJ2-7; no firm D call. CDR3 length equals 16 residues. Germline CDR1 is KGHSH and CDR2 is LQKENI. Trimming shortened V by 5 bases and J by 2 bases, and 19 bases separated the two germline ends. CDR3: CASSSVSPGPTYEQYF. The DNA of the CDR3 is TGTGCCAGCTCATCCGTGTCACCCGGGCCTACCTACGAGCAGTACTTC.